This T cell receptor (beta chain) was found in a study of cytomegalovirus exposure and HLA in healthy donors (dated by TCRdb to about 2017). With respect to the entire study: An earlier analysis of more than 550 of the donors reported around 280 Gb of sequence data and about 120 million unique TCR beta sequences obtained from around 170 million T cells. An early release covering 500 to 750 HLA-typed donors comprised 250 to 350 gigabases of sequencing data and 85 million or so unique TCR sequences. Of the roughly 400 genotyped donors, approximately 83% fell in the genetic ancestry cluster associated with self-reported Caucasian donors. The study aimed to test whether cataloging public T cell receptors could reveal signatures of past pathogen exposure. The study profiled the T cell repertoires of more than 500 subjects by immunosequencing and related them to cytomegalovirus serostatus. In addition to the first cohort of 666 subjects, a separate validation cohort of around 110 different subjects was used. High-throughput TCR immunosequencing, statistical association of individual TCRs with disease status, and machine learning were combined to predict cytomegalovirus infection status. In a later analysis, previously published TCR beta repertoires from 666 donors were re-analyzed and high-resolution HLA genotyping was added so that TCR occurrence patterns could be studied. In the later analysis, no new phenotypic data were used to find candidate immune exposures; instead, reliance was placed on TCR beta sequences and their occurrence across donors. To decide whether each TCR beta V gene segment behaved as functional or pseudogenic, an earlier analysis of nearly 600 of the donors relied on high-throughput TCR beta sequencing. Donor age, sex, ethnicity and CMV serostatus were compiled alongside the repertoire data. A later genetic analysis took genome-wide SNP genotypes for about 60% of the roughly 670 donors and used that subset as a discovery cohort. Every discovery cohort repertoire had been produced on one sequencing platform. Class I and class II HLA loci were covered by the typing at four-digit resolution. The number of typed donors differed by locus: 629-630 for A, B, C, DRB1 and DQB1; 500 to 550 for DQA1; approximately 600 for DPA1; and about 450 for DPB1. Several DR-DQ haplotypes were treated as single units for association and clustering because of strong linkage in the cohort. Across around 400 genotyped donors of the cohort, an average of about 200,000 unique TCR beta nucleotide sequences per donor were sequenced, and around 20% of those sequences were non-productive.

In total, roughly 670 healthy bone marrow donors made up the cohort. Cohort members were all nominally healthy when sampled, although unrecorded immune exposures were likely present. The donor tested CMV seronegative and was one of the 352 seronegative cohort members. Each donor provided a peripheral blood sample, and peripheral blood mononuclear cells were used for TCR beta sequencing. Genomic DNA extraction from the blood cell samples was performed with the Qiagen DNeasy Blood Extraction Kit. Study-wide findings and limitations: A later genetic analysis reported fewer N-insertions in productive TCRs among donors in an Asian-associated ancestry cluster than the roughly 620-donor mean. Compared with equally common non-associated chains, HLA-associated TCR beta chains in a later analysis were more clonally expanded and had lower generation probabilities. A few of the identified cytomegalovirus-associated TCR beta chains were confirmed in vitro to be specific for cytomegalovirus antigens. About 15 rarely observed V segments, including chromosome 9 orphons, were excluded from the earlier analysis of about 610 of the donors because counts were too low. A further reported finding was that TCR beta sequences accurately predicted the HLA-A and HLA-B alleles for most subjects in the first cohort. The sequencing pipeline was judged likely to have produced a cluster of highly shared sequence variants as a technical artifact. This cohort had only TCR beta chains sequenced, and the lack of alpha or paired-chain data limited which features could be detected. In a later analysis, TCR association rates were found to vary across HLA loci, with the most associated TCRs seen for DRB1 alleles and the fewest for HLA-C alleles. Correlated functional status among segregating V segments might be attributable to linkage disequilibrium, but an unknown experimental factor could not be ruled out. According to a later analysis, most CMV-associated TCR beta chains appeared to be HLA-restricted, and the HLA associations seemed to be driven largely by CMV exposure. Some IMGT-functional V segments, including TRBV6-2 and TRBV6-3, could not be told apart with the 87-base-pair reads, so those segments were excluded. Sequencing depth was assumed to be roughly uniform across donors in the presence/absence analyses, though that assumption may not hold. Across donors, most TCR sequences were observed very rarely, whereas some public TCRs were present in many individuals. When HLA alleles, especially DR and DQ, strongly co-occurred, attributing TCR associations to individual alleles was difficult. A later genetic analysis associated a missense DCLRE1C variant with V-gene and J-gene trimming of TCR beta chains, and an independent cohort replicated the association. In the study, some 160 TCR beta chains were listed as associated with cytomegalovirus. In an earlier analysis of about 550 of the donors, most TCR beta V segments were observed in productive rearrangements about 87% or about 30% of the time, broadly matching IMGT annotations. The classifier was reported to diagnose cytomegalovirus status with high specificity and sensitivity in both the original and validation cohorts. The authors suggested that the approach could potentially be generalized to other disease states and immunological phenotypes. In a later analysis, 16,951 TCR beta sequences were associated with specific HLA alleles at a false discovery rate of 0.05. For the cohort, immune exposure information was limited to CMV serostatus. Several of the top co-occurrence clusters appeared to be linked to parvovirus B19, influenza, CMV and Epstein-Barr virus, according to a later analysis. Because HLA typing was unavailable for some donors at each locus, only the typed subset was used in association tests.

Comments on this clone: The antigen this receptor binds is unknown. No base-level quality is on record; no much larger clone is a single base apart.

Its CDR3 holds 15 amino acids, cysteine through phenylalanine. Only CDR3 DNA remains: 45 bases, in frame from the first base. CDR1 and CDR2, per the germline V gene (reference sequence), are LNHDA and SQIVND. Germline trimming: 1 base from V, 8 bases from J; junction bases outside gene matches: 8. The library was made by the immunoSEQ multiplex PCR assay. A mixture of 60 forward primers for TCR Vbeta segments and 13 reverse primers for TCR Jbeta segments was used in the multiplex PCR. The CDR3 region of rearranged TCR beta genes was amplified from genomic DNA by a multiplex PCR assay. Amplified TCR beta libraries were sequenced as 87-base-pair reads on the Illumina HiSeq System. As for how the authors treated the data: In a later analysis, tens of millions of unique TCR beta chains were counted across the roughly 670 repertoires, and roughly 10 million of these chains were shared by at least two donors. A nearest-neighbor algorithm error-corrected the raw reads and collapsed the reads into unique sequences, merging closely related sequences to remove PCR and sequencing errors. Alignment of CDR3 sequences to IMGT reference sequences was used to assign V, D and J gene segments. Each retained sequence needed at least a six-nucleotide match to both a V gene segment and a J gene segment. Rearrangements were called productive when the CDR3 lacked stop codons and stayed in frame with V and J; all others were non-productive. Following IMGT convention, CDR3 was defined as the stretch from the second conserved V-encoded cysteine to the conserved J-encoded phenylalanine. The earlier analysis of about 610 of the donors excluded any sequence lacking an unambiguous match to a single V gene segment. An earlier analysis of under 750 of the donors called V segments functional above 56.7% productive rearrangements and segregating when the between-donor standard deviation exceeded 5%. A statistical classification framework was developed to diagnose cytomegalovirus status using the catalog of TCR beta chain sequences. V and J gene assignment, in a later analysis, came from comparing TCR nucleotide sequences with IMGT/GENE-DB human TR gene sequences. Using the TCRdist pipeline, a later analysis assigned CDR3 sequences along with most-parsimonious VDJ recombination scenarios. In a later analysis, each TCR beta chain was defined by its CDR3 amino acid sequence together with its V-gene family, and reads lacking a unique V-gene family were excluded. A later analysis removed several hundred highly shared, low-generation-probability nucleotide sequences to deal with suspected cross-contamination and a sequencing artifact. In a later analysis, a clonal expansion index for each public chain was calculated from normalized within-repertoire ranks of inferred template counts. In a later analysis, generation probabilities were computed with a VDJ recombination model fitted to out-of-frame rearrangements, and the resulting probabilities were checked against IGoR. In a later analysis, TCR-TCR, TCR-HLA and TCR-CMV co-occurrence was scored with hypergeometric tests, and a repertoire-size bias correction was applied to TCR pairs. False discovery rates were estimated in a later analysis by permuting HLA or CMV assignments 20 times. A later analysis grouped co-occurring TCRs with DBSCAN, adding TCRdist sequence similarity when clustering within HLA-allele-positive subsets. Repertoires with fewer than 30,000 or more than 120,000 public chains were left out of co-occurrence clustering, as were about five repertoires with anomalous nucleotide sharing. What TCRdb holds here is the immuneACCESS table cut down to in-frame rearrangements. Part of the clones is not present; checked against another copy, under half of the missing clones reflect an unresolved V gene, and the others are unexplained. V and J calls and clone size follow that table, whereas D and trimming were derived from the DNA. Counted in this sample were about 89,000 clones; roughly 80% of them appeared once. Clones ranked in the top ten supply less than 4.5% of the sample.

Sequencing was performed on PBMCs. The chain uses TRBV19 and TRBJ1-2; a stretch of 9 junction bases matches TRBD1. This TCR came from a man aged 25-40 years in good health and CMV-seronegative. The CDR3: CASSIGGQGTGGYTF. The nucleotide sequence is TGTGCCAGTAGTATAGGAGGACAGGGGACAGGAGGCTACACCTTC.